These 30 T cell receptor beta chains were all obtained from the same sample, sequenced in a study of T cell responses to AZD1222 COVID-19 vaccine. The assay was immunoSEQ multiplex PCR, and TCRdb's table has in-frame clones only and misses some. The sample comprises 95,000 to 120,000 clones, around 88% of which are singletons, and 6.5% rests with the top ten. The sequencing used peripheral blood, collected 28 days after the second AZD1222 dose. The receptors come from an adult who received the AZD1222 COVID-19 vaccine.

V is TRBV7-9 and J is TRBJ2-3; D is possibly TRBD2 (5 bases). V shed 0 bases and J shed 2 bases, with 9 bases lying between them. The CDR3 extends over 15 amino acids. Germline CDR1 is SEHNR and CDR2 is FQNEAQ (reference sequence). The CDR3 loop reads CASSLAPGITDTQYF. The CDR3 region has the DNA TGTGCCAGCAGCTTAGCACCGGGGATCACAGATACGCAGTATTTT.

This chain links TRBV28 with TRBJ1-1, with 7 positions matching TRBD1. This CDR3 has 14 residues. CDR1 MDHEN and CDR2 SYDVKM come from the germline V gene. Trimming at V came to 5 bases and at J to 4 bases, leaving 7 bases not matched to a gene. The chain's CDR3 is CASSKGQDGTEAFF. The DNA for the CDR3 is TGTGCCAGCAGTAAAGGACAGGATGGCACTGAAGCTTTCTTT. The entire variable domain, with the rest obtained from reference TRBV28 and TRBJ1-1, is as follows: DVKVTQSSRYLVKRTGEKVFLECVQDMDHENMFWYRQDPGLGLRLIYFSYDVKMKEKGDIPEGYSVSREKKERFSLILESASTNQTSMYLCASSKGQDGTEAFFGQGTRLTVV.

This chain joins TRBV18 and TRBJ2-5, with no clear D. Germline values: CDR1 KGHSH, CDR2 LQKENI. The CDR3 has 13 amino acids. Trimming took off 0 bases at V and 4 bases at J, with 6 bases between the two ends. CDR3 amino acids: CASSPPSRETQYF. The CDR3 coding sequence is TGTGCCAGCTCACCACCCTCCAGAGAGACCCAGTACTTC.

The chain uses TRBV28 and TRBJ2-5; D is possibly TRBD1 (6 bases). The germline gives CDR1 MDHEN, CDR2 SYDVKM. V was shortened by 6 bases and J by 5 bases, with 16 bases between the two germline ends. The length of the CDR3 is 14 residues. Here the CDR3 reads CASSSQGGWETQYF. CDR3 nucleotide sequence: TGTGCCAGCAGCTCACAGGGTGGGTGGGAGACCCAGTACTTC.

The DNA of the CDR3 is TGTGCCAGCAGTGAAGAGGGTACCGGGGAGCTGTTTTTT. It specifies CASSEEGTGELFF. The chain combines TRBV2 with TRBJ2-2; D call uncertain. V lost 1 base and J 5 bases, leaving 5 bases between the germline ends. CDR1 is SNHLY and CDR2 is FYNNEI in the germline V gene. This CDR3 comprises 13 residues.

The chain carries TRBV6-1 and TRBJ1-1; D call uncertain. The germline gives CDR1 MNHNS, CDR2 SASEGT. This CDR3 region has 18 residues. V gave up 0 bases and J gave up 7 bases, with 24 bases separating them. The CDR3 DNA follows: TGTGCCAGCAGTGAAGCGCTGGGCCGCGACCCCCGTAGTATTGAAGCTTTCTTT. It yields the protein CASSEALGRDPRSIEAFF.

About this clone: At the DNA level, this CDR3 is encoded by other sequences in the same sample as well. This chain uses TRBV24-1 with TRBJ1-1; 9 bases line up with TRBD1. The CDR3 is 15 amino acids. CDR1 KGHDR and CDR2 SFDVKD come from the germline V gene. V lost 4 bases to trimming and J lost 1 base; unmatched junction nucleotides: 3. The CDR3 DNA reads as TGTGCCACCAGTGACCCGGGACAGGGGAACACTGAAGCTTTCTTT. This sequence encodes CATSDPGQGNTEAFF.

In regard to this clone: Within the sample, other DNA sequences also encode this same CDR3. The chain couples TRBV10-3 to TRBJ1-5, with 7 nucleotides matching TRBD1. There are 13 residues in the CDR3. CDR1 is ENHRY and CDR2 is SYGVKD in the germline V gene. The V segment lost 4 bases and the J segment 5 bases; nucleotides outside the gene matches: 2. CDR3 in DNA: TGTGCCATCAGTGGGGACAGAGATCAGCCCCAGCATTTT. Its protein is CAISGDRDQPQHF.

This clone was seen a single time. CDR3 loop: CASRWDRNYGYTF. CDR3 DNA: TGTGCCAGCAGATGGGACAGAAACTATGGCTACACCTTC. V usage is TRBV6-5 and J usage is TRBJ1-2; 7 positions match TRBD1. Trimming cost V 6 bases and J 2 bases; bases outside gene matches: 3. Per germline, CDR1 MNHEY and CDR2 SVGAGI. The CDR3 covers 13 residues.

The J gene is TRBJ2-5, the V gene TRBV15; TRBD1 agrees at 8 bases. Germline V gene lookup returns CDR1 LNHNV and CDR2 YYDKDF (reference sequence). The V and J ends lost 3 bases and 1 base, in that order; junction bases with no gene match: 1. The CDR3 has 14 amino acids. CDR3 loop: CATSRGTGQETQYF. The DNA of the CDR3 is TGTGCCACCAGCAGGGGGACAGGCCAAGAGACCCAGTACTTC.

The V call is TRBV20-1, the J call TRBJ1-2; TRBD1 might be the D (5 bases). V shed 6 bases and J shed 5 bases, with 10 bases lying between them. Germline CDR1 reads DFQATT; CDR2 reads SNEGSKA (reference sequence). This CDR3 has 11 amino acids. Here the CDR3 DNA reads TGCAGTGCGCATTCAGGGTATGGCTACACCTTC. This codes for CSAHSGYGYTF.

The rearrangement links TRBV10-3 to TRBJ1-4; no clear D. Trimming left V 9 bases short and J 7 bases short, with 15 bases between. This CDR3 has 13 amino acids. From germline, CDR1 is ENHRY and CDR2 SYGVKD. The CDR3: CAIRDGSTEKLFF. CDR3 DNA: TGTGCCATTAGGGATGGCAGTACTGAAAAACTGTTTTTT.

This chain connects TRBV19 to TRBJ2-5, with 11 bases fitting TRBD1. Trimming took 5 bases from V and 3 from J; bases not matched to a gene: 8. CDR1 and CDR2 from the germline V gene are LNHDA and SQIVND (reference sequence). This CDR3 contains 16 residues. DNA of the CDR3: TGTGCCAGTAGTCCCGCGGGACAGGGGGAGGAAGAGACCCAGTACTTC. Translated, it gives CASSPAGQGEEETQYF.

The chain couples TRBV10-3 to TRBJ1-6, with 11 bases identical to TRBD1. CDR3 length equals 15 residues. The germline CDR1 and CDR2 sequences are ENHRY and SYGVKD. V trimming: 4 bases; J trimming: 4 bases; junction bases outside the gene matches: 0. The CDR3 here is CAISGDRGYNSPLHF. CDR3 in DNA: TGTGCCATCAGTGGGGACAGGGGGTATAATTCACCCCTCCACTTT.

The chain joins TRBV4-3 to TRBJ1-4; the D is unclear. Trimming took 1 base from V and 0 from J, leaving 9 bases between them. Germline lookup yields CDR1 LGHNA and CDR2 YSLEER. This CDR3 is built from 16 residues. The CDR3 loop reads CASSQVPGSTNEKLFF. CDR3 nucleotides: TGCGCCAGCAGCCAAGTGCCAGGTTCAACTAATGAAAAACTGTTTTTT.

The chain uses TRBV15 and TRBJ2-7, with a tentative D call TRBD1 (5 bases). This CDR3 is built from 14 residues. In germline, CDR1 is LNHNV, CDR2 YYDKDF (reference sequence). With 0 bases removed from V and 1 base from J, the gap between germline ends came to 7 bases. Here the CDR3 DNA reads TGTGCCACCAGCAGAGAGGACACGTCCTACGAGCAGTACTTC. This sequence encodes CATSREDTSYEQYF.

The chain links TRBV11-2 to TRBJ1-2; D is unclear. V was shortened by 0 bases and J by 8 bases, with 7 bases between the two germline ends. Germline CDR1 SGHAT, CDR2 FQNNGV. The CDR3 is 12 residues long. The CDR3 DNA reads TGTGCCAGCAGCTTAGACTTTCAAGGCTACACCTTC. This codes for CASSLDFQGYTF.

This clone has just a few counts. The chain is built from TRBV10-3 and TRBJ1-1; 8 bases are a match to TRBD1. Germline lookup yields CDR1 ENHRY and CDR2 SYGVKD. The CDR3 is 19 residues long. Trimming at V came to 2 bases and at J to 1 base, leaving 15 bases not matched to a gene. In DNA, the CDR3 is TGTGCCATCAGTGAGCCACACGACAGGGGAAGAGTGCCGAACACTGAAGCTTTCTTT. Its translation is CAISEPHDRGRVPNTEAFF.

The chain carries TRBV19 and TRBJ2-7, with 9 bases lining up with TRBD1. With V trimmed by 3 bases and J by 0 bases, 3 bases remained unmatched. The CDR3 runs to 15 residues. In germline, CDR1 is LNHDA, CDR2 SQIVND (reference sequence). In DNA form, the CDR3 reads TGTGCCAGTAGTATCGGGGACAGGGTCTCCTACGAGCAGTACTTC. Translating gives CASSIGDRVSYEQYF.

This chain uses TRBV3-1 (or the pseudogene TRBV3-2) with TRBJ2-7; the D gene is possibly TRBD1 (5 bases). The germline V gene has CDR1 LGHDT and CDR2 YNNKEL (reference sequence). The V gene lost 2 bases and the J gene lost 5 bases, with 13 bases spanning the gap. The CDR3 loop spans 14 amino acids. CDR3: CASSQQGSGHEQYF. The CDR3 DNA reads TGTGCCAGCAGCCAACAGGGAAGTGGCCACGAGCAGTACTTC.

For the CDR3, the DNA is TGTGCCAGCAGTATACAGGTTCCGACTGAAGCTTTCTTT. Translating gives CASSIQVPTEAFF. V gene TRBV28 combines with J gene TRBJ1-1; tentative D call: TRBD1 (5 bases). V gave up 5 bases and J gave up 5 bases, with 12 bases separating them. This CDR3 comprises 13 residues. Germline V gene lookup returns CDR1 MDHEN and CDR2 SYDVKM.

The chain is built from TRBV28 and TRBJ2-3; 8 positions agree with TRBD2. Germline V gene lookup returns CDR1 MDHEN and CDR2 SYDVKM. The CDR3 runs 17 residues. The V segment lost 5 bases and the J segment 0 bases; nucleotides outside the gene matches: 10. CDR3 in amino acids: CASSTPGGGPSTDTQYF. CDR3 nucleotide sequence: TGTGCCAGCAGTACCCCGGGGGGGGGACCAAGCACAGATACGCAGTATTTT.

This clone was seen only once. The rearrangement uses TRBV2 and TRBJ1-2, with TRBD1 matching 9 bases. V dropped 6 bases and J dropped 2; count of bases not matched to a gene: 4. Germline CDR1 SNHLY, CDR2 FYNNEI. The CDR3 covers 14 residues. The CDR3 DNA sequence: TGTGCCAGCAGACCGGGACAGGGAAACTATGGCTACACCTTC. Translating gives CASRPGQGNYGYTF.

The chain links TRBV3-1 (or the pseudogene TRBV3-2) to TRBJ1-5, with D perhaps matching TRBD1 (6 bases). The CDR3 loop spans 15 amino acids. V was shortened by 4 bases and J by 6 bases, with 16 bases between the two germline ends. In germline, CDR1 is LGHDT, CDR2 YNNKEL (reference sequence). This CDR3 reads CASSPGGGMGQPQHF. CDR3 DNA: TGTGCCAGCAGCCCAGGAGGGGGTATGGGTCAGCCCCAGCATTTT.

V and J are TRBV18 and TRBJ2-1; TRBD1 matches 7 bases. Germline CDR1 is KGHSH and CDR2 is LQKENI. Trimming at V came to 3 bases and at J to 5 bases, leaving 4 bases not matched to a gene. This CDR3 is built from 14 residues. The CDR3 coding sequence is TGTGCCAGCTCACCTGTAGGGACAGACAATGAGCAGTTCTTC. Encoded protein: CASSPVGTDNEQFF.

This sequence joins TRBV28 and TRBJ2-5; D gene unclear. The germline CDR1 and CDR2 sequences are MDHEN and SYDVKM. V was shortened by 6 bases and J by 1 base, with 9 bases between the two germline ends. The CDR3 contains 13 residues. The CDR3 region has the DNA TGTGCCAGCAGAGAGACGGCCCAAGAGACCCAGTACTTC. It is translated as CASRETAQETQYF.

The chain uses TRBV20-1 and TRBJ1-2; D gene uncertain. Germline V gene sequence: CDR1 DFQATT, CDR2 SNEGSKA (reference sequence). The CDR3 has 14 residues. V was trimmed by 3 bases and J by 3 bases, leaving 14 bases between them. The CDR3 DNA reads TGCAGTGCTAGTTTCCCAGGAGGGTACTATGGCTACACCTTC. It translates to CSASFPGGYYGYTF.

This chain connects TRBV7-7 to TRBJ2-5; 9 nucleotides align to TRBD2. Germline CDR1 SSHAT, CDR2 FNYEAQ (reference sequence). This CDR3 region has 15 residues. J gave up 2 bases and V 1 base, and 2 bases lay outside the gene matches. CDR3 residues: CASSLGLAVQETQYF. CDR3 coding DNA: TGTGCCAGCAGCTTAGGACTAGCGGTTCAAGAGACCCAGTACTTC. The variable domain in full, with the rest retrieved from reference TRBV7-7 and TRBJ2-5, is GAGVSQSPRYKVTKRGQDVTLRCDPISSHATLYWYQQALGQGPEFLTYFNYEAQPDKSGLPSDRFSAERPEGSISTLTIQRTEQRDSAMYRCASSLGLAVQETQYFGPGTRLLVL.

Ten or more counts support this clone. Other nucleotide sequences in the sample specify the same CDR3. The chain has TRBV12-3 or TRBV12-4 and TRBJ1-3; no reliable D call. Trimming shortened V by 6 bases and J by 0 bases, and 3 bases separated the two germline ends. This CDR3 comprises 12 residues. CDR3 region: CASSRSGNTIYF. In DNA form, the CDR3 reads TGTGCCAGCAGCCGCTCTGGAAACACCATATATTTT.

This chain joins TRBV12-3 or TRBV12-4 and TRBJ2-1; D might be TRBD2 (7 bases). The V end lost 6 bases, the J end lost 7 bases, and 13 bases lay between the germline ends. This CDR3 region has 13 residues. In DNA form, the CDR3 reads TGTGCCAGCAGCGGGGGGCTCGTGAATGAGCAGTTCTTC. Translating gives CASSGGLVNEQFF.